The source of this TCR beta chain is a study of brain T cells in children with intractable seizures. Only in-frame clones appear in the TCRdb table, and some are missing; sequencing was by immunoSEQ multiplex PCR. The table has hundreds of thousands of clones, approximately 93% seen once. Germline V lookup: CDR1 ENHRY, CDR2 SYGVKD. The CDR3 runs 14 residues. The V gene lost 6 bases and the J gene lost 2 bases, with 13 bases spanning the gap. Stated time point: blood from clinic visit 5 months post-surgery; TSC patient then seizure free. Pre-surgery treatment included at least one anti-epileptic drug. The chain employs TRBV10-3 and TRBJ1-2, with D perhaps TRBD1 (5 bases). The sequence came from a boy under two years old with tuberous sclerosis and intractable seizures. Specimen: peripheral blood, collected less than 6 months after surgery. The CDR3 sequence is CAISPGRINYGYTF. The CDR3 DNA is TGTGCCATCAGCCCGGGACGGATAAACTATGGCTACACCTTC.